These 13 T cell receptor beta chains were sequenced from one sample in a study of cytomegalovirus exposure and HLA in healthy donors. The PCR used 60 Vbeta and 13 Jbeta primers. The data were produced by immunoSEQ multiplex PCR, yet TCRdb's version contains in-frame clones alone and is incomplete. This sample carries some 150,000 clones, about three quarters of them seen once, and the ten largest clones take under 3.5%. Sequenced input: PBMCs. These receptors came from a woman aged 25 to 39 in good health and CMV-seronegative.

The rearrangement joins TRBV2 to TRBJ2-3; 12 bases are a match to TRBD2. CDR1 is SNHLY, CDR2 FYNNEI, per germline. This CDR3 has 15 amino acids. V was pared by 4 bases and J by 4 bases, with 3 bases of the junction left unmatched. CDR3 coding DNA: TGTGCCAGCAGTGGACTAGCGGGGGTCCCAGATACGCAGTATTTT. Its translation is CASSGLAGVPDTQYF.

V usage is TRBV6-1 and J usage is TRBJ2-5; 7 nucleotides match TRBD1. This CDR3 region has 13 residues. J was trimmed by 6 bases and V by 7 bases; bases with no gene match: 8. Per germline, CDR1 MNHNS and CDR2 SASEGT. The CDR3 sequence is CASNRGRGKTQYF. As DNA, the CDR3 is TGTGCCAGCAACAGGGGCAGGGGTAAGACCCAGTACTTC.

V usage is TRBV6-5 and J usage is TRBJ2-1; TRBD1 is a possible D gene (6 bases). CDR3 length: 13 amino acids. Germline CDR1 is MNHEY and CDR2 is SVGAGI. The V end was cut by 10 bases, the J end by 0 bases, with 10 bases between. The CDR3 coding sequence is TGTGCCACCCGGGACAACTCCTACAATGAGCAGTTCTTC. This sequence encodes CATRDNSYNEQFF.

The rearrangement links TRBV7-9 to TRBJ2-7; TRBD2 matches at 7 bases. The CDR3 totals 13 residues. J was trimmed by 2 bases and V by 7 bases; bases with no gene match: 5. Germline assignment: CDR1 SEHNR and CDR2 FQNEAQ (reference sequence). The DNA for the CDR3 is TGTGCCAGCATCCCTAGCGGCACCTACGAGCAGTACTTC. This translates into CASIPSGTYEQYF.

This clone was seen only a few times. The CDR3 sequence is CASSPDGNQPQHF. The CDR3 coding sequence is TGTGCCAGCAGCCCCGACGGGAATCAGCCCCAGCATTTT. The chain employs TRBV7-9 and TRBJ1-5, with D uncertain. The length of the CDR3 is 13 residues. Trimming cost V 5 bases and J 4 bases, with 9 bases left between them. Looked up from germline, CDR1 is SEHNR and CDR2 is FQNEAQ (reference sequence).

This chain connects TRBV6-6 to TRBJ2-1; D gene ambiguous. Per the germline V gene, CDR1 is MNHNY and CDR2 is SVGAGI (reference sequence). The CDR3 consists of 15 residues. V lost 6 bases, J lost 0 bases, and 12 bases lay in between. CDR3: CASSHTSPSYNEQFF. The CDR3 bases are TGTGCCAGCAGCCACACGTCTCCCTCCTACAATGAGCAGTTCTTC.

The rearrangement links TRBV28 to TRBJ2-7; TRBD2 matches 11 bases. Trimming took 5 bases from V and 5 from J; bases not matched to a gene: 8. Looked up from germline, CDR1 is MDHEN and CDR2 is SYDVKM. The CDR3 length is 15 residues. The CDR3 loop is CASSPLLAGDNEQYF. The CDR3 bases are TGTGCCAGCAGTCCCCTACTAGCGGGAGATAACGAGCAGTACTTC.

This clone was found a few times. The chain employs TRBV18 and TRBJ2-7; 10 nucleotides line up with TRBD1. The CDR3 is 15 residues long. The J segment lost 2 bases and the V segment lost 5 bases, leaving 6 bases of the junction unmatched. Germline V gene sequence: CDR1 KGHSH, CDR2 LQKENI. CDR3 protein: CASSSAGTGAYEQYF. For the CDR3, the DNA is TGTGCCAGCTCATCCGCCGGGACAGGGGCCTACGAGCAGTACTTC.

This chain uses TRBV5-1 with TRBJ1-1; D remains ambiguous. With 0 bases removed from V and 0 bases from J, the gap between germline ends came to 9 bases. The CDR3 contains 15 residues. The germline CDR1 and CDR2 sequences are SGHRS and YFSETQ. This CDR3 is CASSLGSGMNTEAFF. CDR3 coding DNA: TGCGCCAGCAGCTTGGGATCAGGCATGAACACTGAAGCTTTCTTT.

This chain connects TRBV6-6 to TRBJ1-3, with D hard to call. The CDR3 spans 13 residues. Germline V gives CDR1 MNHNY, CDR2 SVGAGI (reference sequence). Trimming cost V 5 bases and J 7 bases, with 12 bases left between them. The CDR3 sequence: CASSAAAANTIYF. CDR3 sequence (DNA): TGTGCCAGCAGTGCGGCAGCTGCGAACACCATATATTTT.

As DNA, the CDR3 is TGCGCCAGTTCTGCCGGGACAGGAGTCACCGGGGAGCTGTTTTTT. This codes for CASSAGTGVTGELFF. This chain uses TRBV5-1 with TRBJ2-2; 8 bases agree with TRBD1. Losses at the gene ends were 8 bases for V and 4 bases for J; bases not matched to a gene: 10. CDR3 length equals 15 residues. Germline CDR1 and CDR2: SGHRS and YFSETQ.

This clone occurred a few times. The chain combines TRBV28 with TRBJ1-1, with a weak D call TRBD1 (5 bases). This CDR3 region has 15 residues. Germline values: CDR1 MDHEN, CDR2 SYDVKM. Trimming shortened V by 2 bases and J by 4 bases, and 14 bases separated the two germline ends. The CDR3 bases are TGTGCCAGCAGTTTACAAATCCAGGGAGGCACTGAAGCTTTCTTT. Its translation: CASSLQIQGGTEAFF.

V usage is TRBV29-1 and J usage is TRBJ2-1; 10 bases map to TRBD2. V gave up 4 bases and J gave up 8 bases; unmatched junction bases: 5. CDR1 and CDR2 (germline): SQVTM, ANQGSEA. The CDR3 totals 13 residues. CDR3 loop: CSVVTGLAHEQFF. Here the CDR3 DNA reads TGCAGCGTTGTTACGGGACTAGCGCATGAGCAGTTCTTC.